This TCR beta chain emerged from a study of shared clonotypes between healthy human individuals. Study-wide background: Each donor had three CD4 naive, three CD4 memory, two CD8 naive and one CD8 memory plate.

Points on this clone: The antigen is unknown.

Naive CD8 isolation took CD45RO-negative cells positively selected for CCR7 and excluded terminally differentiated effector memory CD45RA+ cells. Adult donors, all healthy and HIV-negative, had no recent acute infections or vaccinations. CDR1 is ENHRY, CDR2 SYGVKD, per germline. This CDR3 contains 15 residues. Trimming at V came to 0 bases and at J to 6 bases, leaving 4 bases not matched to a gene. General observations from the study: In contrast to clonotypes shared by all four donors, non-shared clonotypes had lower generation probabilities.

Per sorted-subset replicate PCR, input was 200 to 250 ng DNA, representing some 30,000 T cell genomes. Measured with immunoSEQ multiplex PCR; TCRdb has only the in-frame clones, and not every one. The data contain just over 2,000,000 clones, about 94% of them singletons. The clonotype originates from a young man in good health. The source material was naive CD8+ T cells sorted from blood. The gene calls are TRBV10-3 and TRBJ2-5, with 10 nucleotides matching TRBD2. The CDR3 loop is CAISESGTSAQTQYF. CDR3 bases: TGTGCCATCAGTGAGTCTGGGACTAGCGCTCAGACCCAGTACTTC.